Below, 20 T cell receptor beta chains from the same sample are listed, as sequenced in a study of cytomegalovirus exposure and HLA in healthy donors. The PCR used 60 Vbeta and 13 Jbeta primers. This table comes from immunoSEQ multiplex PCR, and its TCRdb copy is limited to in-frame clones, with some not included. The data show under 140,000 clones, about 86% seen once. The sequenced sample was PBMCs. The receptors here all came from a man aged 40-50 years in good health and CMV-seronegative.

This CDR3 reads CASSQVQANSPLHF. The CDR3 DNA follows: TGCGCCAGCAGCCAAGTACAGGCTAATTCACCCCTCCACTTT. V usage is TRBV4-3 and J usage is TRBJ1-6; a weak D match, TRBD1 (5 bases). V was shortened by 1 base and J by 6 bases, with 7 bases between the two germline ends. Germline CDR1 LGHNA, CDR2 YSLEER. The CDR3 consists of 14 residues.

A single count supports this clone. This chain links TRBV18 with TRBJ2-7; D not certain. The CDR3 extends over 13 amino acids. Germline V gene sequence: CDR1 KGHSH, CDR2 LQKENI. The V end was cut by 3 bases, the J end by 0 bases, with 6 bases between. CDR3 amino acids: CASSPSSSYEQYF. CDR3 DNA sequence: TGTGCCAGCTCACCCTCGAGCTCCTACGAGCAGTACTTC.

This chain uses TRBV6-1 with TRBJ2-6, with 12 bases fitting TRBD1. J was trimmed by 3 bases and V by 4 bases; bases with no gene match: 4. The CDR3 length is 17 residues. The germline V gene has CDR1 MNHNS and CDR2 SASEGT. The CDR3 DNA is TGTGCCAGCAGTGCCCGGGACAGGGGGCTTGGGGCCAACGTCCTGACTTTC. It specifies CASSARDRGLGANVLTF.

The chain combines TRBV11-2 with TRBJ2-1, with D tentatively TRBD1 (5 bases). Deletions cut 6 bases from V and 8 bases from J, with 17 bases between. The CDR3 totals 14 residues. CDR1 SGHAT and CDR2 FQNNGV come from the germline V gene. DNA of the CDR3: TGTGCCAGCAGATCCCTCCCAAGGGGTTATGAGCAGTTCTTC. Protein product: CASRSLPRGYEQFF.

The chain employs TRBV18 and TRBJ1-5; D is ambiguous. The CDR3 has 12 residues. V was shortened by 3 bases and J by 5 bases, with 5 bases between the two germline ends. The germline gives CDR1 KGHSH, CDR2 LQKENI. CDR3 loop: CASSPGDQPQHF. CDR3 coding DNA: TGTGCCAGCTCACCGGGAGATCAGCCCCAGCATTTT.

This clone was observed a handful of times. This CDR3 is also generated by other DNA sequences in the sample. The gene calls are TRBV7-6 and TRBJ2-3, with 8 nucleotides matching TRBD2. This CDR3 is 16 amino acids long. Trimming cost V 5 bases and J 2 bases; bases outside gene matches: 9. Germline CDR1 SGHVS, CDR2 FNYEAQ. The CDR3 is CASSALAGGTTDTQYF. The CDR3 DNA follows: TGTGCCAGCAGCGCTCTGGCGGGGGGTACCACAGATACGCAGTATTTT.

V usage is TRBV2 and J usage is TRBJ1-2; 8 nucleotides align to TRBD1. The germline V gene has CDR1 SNHLY and CDR2 FYNNEI. This CDR3 spans 15 amino acids. V shed 8 bases and J 2 bases; nucleotides not matched to a gene: 10. The CDR3 loop reads CASSLGTGKNYGYTF. CDR3 nucleotides: TGTGCCAGCTCCCTCGGGACAGGAAAAAACTATGGCTACACCTTC.

In this sample, this clone turned up once. V usage is TRBV5-1 and J usage is TRBJ2-2, with D perhaps TRBD1 (5 bases). Deletions cut 0 bases from V and 2 bases from J, with 14 bases between. Germline CDR1 is SGHRS and CDR2 is YFSETQ. This CDR3 spans 17 amino acids. CDR3 loop: CASSLAGQGGNTGELFF. The CDR3 nucleotides are TGCGCCAGCAGCTTGGCCGGCCAGGGCGGCAACACCGGGGAGCTGTTTTTT.

The chain couples TRBV28 to TRBJ1-2; 8 positions agree with TRBD1. The V gene end was trimmed by 3 bases and the J gene end by 3 bases; junction bases not matched to a gene: 12. In germline, CDR1 is MDHEN, CDR2 SYDVKM. This CDR3 region has 17 residues. CDR3 bases: TGTGCCAGCAGTTTTAGTTTGGGACAGGTCCATGACTATGGCTACACCTTC. This translates into CASSFSLGQVHDYGYTF.

The chain recombines TRBV19 with TRBJ1-1; TRBD1 might be the D (5 bases). Germline V gene data show CDR1 as LNHDA and CDR2 as SQIVND (reference sequence). The germline V and J ends were trimmed by 8 bases and 7 bases, with 17 bases remaining between them. There are 13 residues in the CDR3. The CDR3 nucleotides are TGTGCCAGTTCCCCTCGCATCAGGGTTGAAGCTTTCTTT. It yields the protein CASSPRIRVEAFF.

This chain uses TRBV9 with TRBJ2-5; 10 bases are shared with TRBD2. This CDR3 region has 17 residues. CDR1 and CDR2 from the germline V gene are SGDLS and YYNGEE. V lost 0 bases, J lost 2 bases, and 7 bases stayed unmatched. The CDR3 here is CASSVDVAGGLQETQYF. DNA for the CDR3: TGTGCCAGCAGCGTAGACGTAGCGGGGGGACTGCAAGAGACCCAGTACTTC.

The chain uses TRBV29-1 and TRBJ2-7, with TRBD1 identical over 9 bases. CDR1 and CDR2 from the germline V gene are SQVTM and ANQGSEA. The CDR3 has 14 residues. V lost 6 bases to trimming and J lost 7 bases; unmatched junction nucleotides: 13. CDR3 coding DNA: TGCAGCGTGGAGACCCGGGACAGGGCCAGGGAGCAGTACTTC. This translates into CSVETRDRAREQYF.

The CDR3 bases are TGTGCCAGCGGACAGGCATGGTACACTGAAGCTTTCTTT. This gives the protein CASGQAWYTEAFF. This sequence joins TRBV2 and TRBJ1-1; 7 nucleotides match TRBD1. The length of the CDR3 is 13 residues. V was pared by 8 bases and J by 3 bases, with 6 bases of the junction left unmatched. Germline CDR1 is SNHLY and CDR2 is FYNNEI.

The gene calls are TRBV19 and TRBJ2-7, with D perhaps TRBD1 (5 bases). The germline V gene encodes CDR1 LNHDA and CDR2 SQIVND (reference sequence). The CDR3 totals 14 residues. The V end was cut by 7 bases, the J end by 1 base, with 14 bases between. For the CDR3, the DNA is TGTGCCAGTACCCTGCTAAGGGGTTCCTACGAGCAGTACTTC. Its translation is CASTLLRGSYEQYF.

The V call is TRBV5-1, the J call TRBJ2-5, with D possibly TRBD1 on 5 matching bases. This CDR3 region has 14 residues. Per germline, CDR1 SGHRS and CDR2 YFSETQ. Trimming took off 2 bases at V and 1 base at J, with 9 bases between the two ends. Here the CDR3 DNA reads TGCGCCAGCAGCTTACCCGACAGCCAAGAGACCCAGTACTTC. It is translated as CASSLPDSQETQYF. Variable domain in full (rest from reference TRBV5-1 and TRBJ2-5): KAGVTQTPRYLIKTRGQQVTLSCSPISGHRSVSWYQQTPGQGLQFLFEYFSETQRNKGNFPGRFSGRQFSNSRSEMNVSTLELGDSALYLCASSLPDSQETQYFGPGTRLLVL.

This chain joins TRBV4-1 and TRBJ2-7; a weak D match, TRBD2 (6 bases). V was trimmed by 0 bases and J by 3 bases, leaving 15 bases between them. The CDR3 totals 16 residues. CDR1 MGHRA and CDR2 YSYEKL come from the germline V gene. CDR3 nucleotide sequence: TGCGCCAGCAGCCAAGATGGAGGGCCGTTTATCTACGAGCAGTACTTC. It encodes CASSQDGGPFIYEQYF.

The chain recombines TRBV5-6 with TRBJ2-7; 8 bases are shared with TRBD1. This CDR3 has 14 amino acids. The ends lost 6 bases at V and 7 bases at J; junction bases unmatched: 12. Germline CDR1 reads SGHDT; CDR2 reads YYEEEE. CDR3 in DNA: TGTGCCAGCACGCAAGACAGGGGCCTCGGGGAGCAGTACTTC. Translation gives CASTQDRGLGEQYF.

The chain combines TRBV5-1 with TRBJ1-1; D ambiguous. Germline-derived CDR1 and CDR2 are SGHRS and YFSETQ. This CDR3 comprises 14 residues. With 4 bases removed from V and 2 bases from J, the gap between germline ends came to 12 bases. The CDR3 loop reads CASSLPTGNTEAFF. The CDR3 nucleotides read TGCGCCAGCAGCCTACCGACTGGCAACACTGAAGCTTTCTTT.

This sequence joins TRBV7-6 and TRBJ2-3; TRBD2 matches at 10 bases. The CDR3 consists of 17 residues. The germline gives CDR1 SGHVS, CDR2 FNYEAQ. J lost 5 bases, V lost 2 bases, and 10 bases had no gene match. CDR3 sequence reads: CASSLSSSGGALDTQYF. As DNA, the CDR3 is TGTGCCAGCAGCTTAAGTTCAAGCGGGGGGGCATTAGATACGCAGTATTTT.

The chain links TRBV7-9 to TRBJ1-1; the D gene is possibly TRBD1 (6 bases). The CDR3 is 13 residues long. V dropped 3 bases and J dropped 4 bases, with 9 bases sitting between them. Germline V gene sequence: CDR1 SEHNR, CDR2 FQNEAQ (reference sequence). The CDR3 is CASSFKGGTEAFF. The CDR3 DNA follows: TGTGCCAGCAGCTTCAAAGGGGGCACTGAAGCTTTCTTT.